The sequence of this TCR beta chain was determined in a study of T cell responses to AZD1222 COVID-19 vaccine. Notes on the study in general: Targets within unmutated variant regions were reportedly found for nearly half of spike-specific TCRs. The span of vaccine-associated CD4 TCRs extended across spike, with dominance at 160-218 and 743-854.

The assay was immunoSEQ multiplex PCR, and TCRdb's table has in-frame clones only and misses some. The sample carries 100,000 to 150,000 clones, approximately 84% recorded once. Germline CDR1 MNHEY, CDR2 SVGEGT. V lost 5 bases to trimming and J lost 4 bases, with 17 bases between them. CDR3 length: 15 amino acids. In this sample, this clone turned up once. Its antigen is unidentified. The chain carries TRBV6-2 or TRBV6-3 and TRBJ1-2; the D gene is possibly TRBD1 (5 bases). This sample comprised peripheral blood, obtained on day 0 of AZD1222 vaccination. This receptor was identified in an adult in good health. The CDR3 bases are TGTGCCAGCAGTAAAGAGAGGGGCCGGGGCTATGGCTACACCTTC. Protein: CASSKERGRGYGYTF.